The entry below gives a single T cell receptor (beta chain) sequence along with its context. Its target is not known. Treatment: roughly 18 received Ad26.COV2.S at low or high dose, single or two shots; 5 received placebo; per-sample allocation not given. Day 63 following the first vaccine or placebo injection was when the samples were taken. The administered vaccine (an Ad26 vector) expressed Wuhan-strain SARS-CoV-2 spike. Profiling relied on immunoSEQ multiplex PCR, and the TCRdb table lists in-frame clones only, not all of them. The sample lists 200,000 to 250,000 clones; approximately 87% were seen once. The CDR3 covers 14 residues. Between the trimmed V and J ends, which lost 7 bases and 1 base, there was a span of 10 bases. Germline V lookup: CDR1 MNHEY, CDR2 SVGAGI. These data come from a study of Ad26.COV2.S vaccination and SARS-CoV-2 variants. Study observations and caveats: The study found similar non-spike TCR breadth in vaccine and placebo recipients.

V is TRBV6-5 and J is TRBJ2-2; D possibly corresponds to TRBD1 (6 bases). The sequence derives from a person aged 18-65 years who received the Ad26.COV2.S COVID-19 vaccine or a placebo. This specimen was peripheral blood, taken in a trial of Ad26.COV2.S vaccine versus placebo. CDR3 loop: CASTRTVNTGELFF. The CDR3 DNA reads TGTGCCAGCACCCGGACAGTGAACACCGGGGAGCTGTTTTTT.